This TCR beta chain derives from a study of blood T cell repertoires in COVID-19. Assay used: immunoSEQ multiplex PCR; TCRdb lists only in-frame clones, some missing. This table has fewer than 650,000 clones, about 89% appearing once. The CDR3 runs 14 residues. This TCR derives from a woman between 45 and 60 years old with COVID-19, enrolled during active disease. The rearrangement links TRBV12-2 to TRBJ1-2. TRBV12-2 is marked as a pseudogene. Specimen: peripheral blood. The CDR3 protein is CASPPSGVPYGYTF. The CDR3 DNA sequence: TGTGCAAGTCCCCCGTCGGGGGTCCCCTATGGCTACACCTTC.